This TCR beta chain was identified during a study of blood T cell repertoires in COVID-19. Trimming stripped 2 bases from V and 5 bases from J, with 11 bases between. The CDR3 loop spans 14 amino acids. From germline, CDR1 is SGHNT and CDR2 YYREEE (reference sequence). TCRdb keeps only in-frame clones here, not all; method: immunoSEQ multiplex PCR. The table includes over 250,000 clones, roughly 89% detected once. V usage is TRBV5-4 and J usage is TRBJ2-1; possible D gene TRBD1, 6 bases. The TCR originated in a man aged 35-49 years who had recovered from COVID-19. Sequencing input: PBMCs or T cells enriched from blood (not recorded which). CDR3 sequence: CASSLGTLNNEQFF. DNA of the CDR3: TGTGCCAGCAGCTTAGGGACACTTAACAATGAGCAGTTCTTC.